This TCR beta chain was sequenced for a study of blood T cell repertoires in COVID-19 (dated by TCRdb to about 2020). Regarding the study in general: Collaborator samples came from the United States, Italy and Spain and covered acute and convalescent phases of COVID-19. The material from the prospective study consisted of cDNA or gDNA derived from T cells, B-cell-depleted T cells, or PBMCs. The dataset comprised deeply sampled blood TCRbeta repertoires from subjects exposed to, actively infected with, or recovered from COVID-19. The repertoires were made available in a free public database intended to serve as a resource for research on the immune response to SARS-CoV-2. Samples were obtained from the ongoing ImmuneRACE study (first 160 participants) and from roughly 1,300 subjects provided by 6 global collaborators. A de-identified subject ID, COVID-19 status, age in years and sex were almost always included in the sample metadata. Where available, HLA class I and class II types were obtained from metadata supplied by the sample provider rather than from assay-based typing. Study-wide findings and limitations: The amount of clinical and demographic metadata varied by source and participant and was provided uncurated.

Germline trimming amounts to 6 bases on V and 8 bases on J, with 8 as the count of junction bases outside the gene matches. Based on the germline V gene (reference sequence), the CDR1 and CDR2 sequences are LNHDA and SQIVND. Including cysteine and phenylalanine, the CDR3 has 13 amino acids. CDR3 DNA only is kept here, 39 bases in frame from base 1. In Seattle, one collaborating source enrolled patients while the infection was active and tracked those patients longitudinally over the course of disease. Whole blood was collected in K2EDTA tubes by collaborating institutions according to the institutions' own protocols. For TCRbeta analysis, collaborator samples were shipped as frozen whole blood, as isolated PBMCs, or as DNA extracted from either sample type. This clone is a singleton in its sample. Which antigen it targets is not known. Qualities for individual bases were not recorded, and no much larger clone is one base off.

TCRbeta CDR3 regions were amplified from genomic DNA using the immunoSEQ Assay, a bias-controlled multiplex PCR. The original pipeline was this. The number of nucleated cells in each sample was estimated by amplification of reference gene primers within the assay. To quantify the absolute abundance of each unique TCRbeta CDR3 rearrangement, sequence reads were collapsed and filtered. Productive Simpson clonality was computed per sample as the square root of Simpson's diversity index over productive rearrangements. The table was pulled from immuneACCESS by TCRdb, which kept in-frame rearrangements only. Such tables lose some clones; where checked, under half of the loss comes from unresolved V genes, and the rest has no known cause. The V and J calls and clone size were taken over from that table, and D and trimming were inferred from the DNA. The sample table contains about 92,000 clones; only one count was recorded for 87% of them. The ten largest make up approximately 20% of the sample.

The sequenced material came from peripheral blood. The TCR originated in an older woman with COVID-19, enrolled during active disease. The rearranged chain carries TRBV19 and TRBJ1-2; 8 bases in between match TRBD1. The DNA sequence reads TGTGCCAGTAGAACAGGGGGACCCGCCGGCTACACCTTC. Translated, this is CASRTGGPAGYTF.